These 8 T cell receptor beta chains share one sample of origin, sequenced in a study of identical twins. TCRdb fed the 5' RACE reads into MiXCR, producing one record per CDR3 protein. The sample yields 690,000 or so distinct CDR3 sequences, about 9.4% seen once. These sequences were also reported in another study, on yellow fever vaccine responses in identical twins.

The sample was PBMCs. The receptor set was obtained from a woman younger than 35 in good health.

This clonotype was observed a few times. J is TRBJ2-1 and V is TRBV24-1; 9 nucleotides line up with TRBD1. V shed 4 bases, J shed 3 bases, and the junction held 6 bases outside the gene matches. The CDR3 totals 16 residues. Germline values: CDR1 KGHDR, CDR2 SFDVKD. The CDR3 DNA sequence: TGTGCCACCAGTGAATCAACAGGGGGCGACTACAATGAGCAGTTCTTC. The encoded protein is CATSESTGGDYNEQFF.

The CDR3: CASSQDSYRAHYEQYF. CDR3 bases: TGTGCCAGCAGCCAAGATTCTTACAGGGCCCACTACGAGCAGTACTTC. The chain has TRBV3-1 and TRBJ2-7; perhaps TRBD1 as D (6 bases). Trimming stripped 0 bases from V and 3 bases from J, with 15 bases between. Germline lookup yields CDR1 LGHDT and CDR2 YNNKEL (reference sequence). This CDR3 contains 16 residues.

This chain uses TRBV7-9 with TRBJ2-1, with 10 bases aligning to TRBD2. The CDR3 length is 17 residues. The J segment lost 3 bases and the V segment lost 5 bases, leaving 10 bases of the junction unmatched. CDR1 is SEHNR and CDR2 is FQNEAQ in the germline V gene (reference sequence). The CDR3 bases are TGTGCCAGCAGCCCCCGTCCACTAGCGGGGAACTACAATGAGCAGTTCTTC. Amino acid sequence: CASSPRPLAGNYNEQFF.

This clonotype has more than one count but fewer than ten. The chain carries TRBV5-6 and TRBJ2-7; D is possibly TRBD1 (6 bases). The CDR3 runs 14 residues. Germline values: CDR1 SGHDT, CDR2 YYEEEE. Trimming pared 0 bases from V and 5 bases from J, leaving 12 bases between. The CDR3 is CASSLVTGMNEQYF. The CDR3 region has the DNA TGTGCCAGCAGCTTGGTTACAGGGATGAACGAGCAGTACTTC. Together with reference TRBV5-6 and TRBJ2-7, the CDR3 gives the full variable domain: DAGVTQSPTHLIKTRGQQVTLRCSPKSGHDTVSWYQQALGQGPQFIFQYYEEEERQRGNFPDRFSGHQFPNYSSELNVNALLLGDSALYLCASSLVTGMNEQYFGPGTRLTVT.

The rearrangement joins TRBV14 to TRBJ2-5; TRBD1 aligns across 9 bases. This CDR3 comprises 15 residues. Unmatched junction bases numbered 8, after V lost 4 bases and J lost 5 bases. Germline V lookup: CDR1 SGHDN, CDR2 FVKESK. The CDR3 region has the DNA TGTGCCAGCAGCCTTGACAGGGGGTCTCGGGAGACCCAGTACTTC. This codes for CASSLDRGSRETQYF.

This clonotype appeared a single time. This sequence may be a read error, since a much larger clone differs from it by one base. The chain links TRBV20-1 to TRBJ2-7, with TRBD2 identical over 11 bases. The CDR3 length is 15 residues. CDR1 and CDR2 (germline): DFQATT, SNEGSKA (reference sequence). With 5 bases clipped from V and 6 bases from J, the junction kept 12 bases outside the gene matches. For the CDR3, the DNA is TGCAGTGCTGGATACCTAGCGGGAGGATCTGGCGAGCAGTACTTC. It is translated as CSAGYLAGGSGEQYF.

The chain has TRBV9 and TRBJ1-2; D perhaps matches TRBD1 (5 bases). V was pared by 6 bases and J by 2 bases, with 17 bases between. There are 15 residues in the CDR3. Germline CDR1 is SGDLS and CDR2 is YYNGEE. CDR3 DNA: TGTGCCAGCACAACCCCGGCAGGGAGGAACTATGGCTACACCTTC. Its protein is CASTTPAGRNYGYTF.

This clonotype has more than one count but fewer than ten. The chain employs TRBV18 and TRBJ1-1, with D unclear. CDR3 length: 15 amino acids. V lost 2 bases, J lost 2 bases, and 12 bases lay in between. CDR1 KGHSH and CDR2 LQKENI come from the germline V gene. CDR3 bases: TGTGCCAGCTCACCAGAGTTGGGAGATAACACTGAAGCTTTCTTT. Translated: CASSPELGDNTEAFF.